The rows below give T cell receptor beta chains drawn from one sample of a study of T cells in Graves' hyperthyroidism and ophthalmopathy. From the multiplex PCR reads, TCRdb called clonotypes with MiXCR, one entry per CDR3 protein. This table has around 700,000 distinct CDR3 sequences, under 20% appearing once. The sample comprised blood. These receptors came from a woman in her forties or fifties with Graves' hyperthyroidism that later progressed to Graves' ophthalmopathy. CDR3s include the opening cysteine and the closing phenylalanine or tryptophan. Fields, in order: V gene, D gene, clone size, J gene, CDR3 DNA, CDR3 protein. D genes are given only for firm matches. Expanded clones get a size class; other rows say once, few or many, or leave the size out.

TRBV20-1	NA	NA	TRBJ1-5	TGCAGTGCTAGGCTCGGGGGAAGCAATCAGCCCCAGCATTTT	CSARLGGSNQPQHF
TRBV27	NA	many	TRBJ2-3	TGTGCCAGCAGTTTCTCCCTTCGGGGGGCCACAGATACGCAGTATTTT	CASSFSLRGATDTQYF
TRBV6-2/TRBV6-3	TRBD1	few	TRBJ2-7	TGTGCCAGCACCGTGGGACAGGGAAGTAGTGACGAGCAGTACTTC	CASTVGQGSSDEQYF
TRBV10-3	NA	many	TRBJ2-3	TGTGCCATCAGTGAGAACAGGGCGACAGATACGCAGTATTTT	CAISENRATDTQYF
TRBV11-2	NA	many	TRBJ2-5	TGTGCCAGCAGCTCAGACGGGACATTTTCGGAGACCCAGTACTTC	CASSSDGTFSETQYF
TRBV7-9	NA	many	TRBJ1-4	TGTGCCAGCAGCTTAGTATCGATGGGCGAAAAACTGTTTTTT	CASSLVSMGEKLFF
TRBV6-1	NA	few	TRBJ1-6	TGTGCCAGCAGTGAAGCGCTTAGGACGGGGAGTGATTATTCACCCCTCCACTTT	CASSEALRTGSDYSPLHF
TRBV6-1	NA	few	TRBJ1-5	TGTGCCAGCATGAGAATTGGCAATCAGCCCCAGCATTTT	CASMRIGNQPQHF
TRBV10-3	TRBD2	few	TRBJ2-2	TGTGCCATCAGTGCGCCGACTAGCGGGGGGCAGATACAACCCGGGGAGCTGTTTTTT	CAISAPTSGGQIQPGELFF
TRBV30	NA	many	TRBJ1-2	TGTGCCTGGAGTCTCCAGGGGAACTATGGCTACACCTTC	CAWSLQGNYGYTF
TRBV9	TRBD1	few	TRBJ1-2	TGTGCCAGCAGCTCTCCGGGACAGGGAGGTAGCTATGGCTACACCTTC	CASSSPGQGGSYGYTF
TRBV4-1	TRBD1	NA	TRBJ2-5	TGCGCCAGCAGCCAAGATTGGGACAGGGTTACAGAGACCCAGTACTTC	CASSQDWDRVTETQYF
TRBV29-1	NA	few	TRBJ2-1	TGCAGCGTTGCTAATTACGACAGGAGCTCCTACAATGAGCAGTTCTTC	CSVANYDRSSYNEQFF
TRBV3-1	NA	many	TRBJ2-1	TGTGCCAGCAGCCAAGCCCCGCCGAAGGGGCTCAACAATGAGCAGTTCTTC	CASSQAPPKGLNNEQFF
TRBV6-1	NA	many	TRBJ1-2	TGTGCCAGCAGAGGGGGGAACTATGGCTACACCTTC	CASRGGNYGYTF
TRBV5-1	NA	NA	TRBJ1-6	TGCGCCAGCAGCTTGGAGGGGCCCCTCCACTTT	CASSLEGPLHF
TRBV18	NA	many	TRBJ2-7	TGTGCCAGCTCACCAACCGCAGCCTCCTACGAGCAGTACTTC	CASSPTAASYEQYF
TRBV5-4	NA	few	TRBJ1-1	TGTGCCAGCCTCCCTTCACAGAAACCGAACACTGAAGCTTTCTTT	CASLPSQKPNTEAFF
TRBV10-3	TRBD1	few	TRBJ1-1	TGTGCCATCAGTCAGGGGGATGAAGCTTTCTTT	CAISQGDEAFF
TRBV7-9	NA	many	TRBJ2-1	TGTGCCAGCAGCCTCTCTCGAGGAGGAACATACAATGAGCAGTTCTTC	CASSLSRGGTYNEQFF
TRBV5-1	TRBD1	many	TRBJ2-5	TGCGCCAGCAGCTATGGACAGGGACGAGAGACCCAGTACTTC	CASSYGQGRETQYF
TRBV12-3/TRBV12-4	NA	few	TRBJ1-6	TGTGCCAGCAGTATCGACTGGAGCTCCTATAATTCACCCCTCCACTTT	CASSIDWSSYNSPLHF
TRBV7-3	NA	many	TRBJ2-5	TGTGCCAGCAGCTTAGGCCCTATAGAGACCCAGTACTTC	CASSLGPIETQYF
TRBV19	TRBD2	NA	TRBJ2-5	TGTGCCAGTAGTGGAGTCCCTAGCGGGCGAGGGGAGACCCAGTACTTC	CASSGVPSGRGETQYF
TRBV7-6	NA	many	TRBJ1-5	TGTGCCAGCAGCCAACCCGGGACCCAAGATAGCAATCAGCCCCAGCATTTT	CASSQPGTQDSNQPQHF
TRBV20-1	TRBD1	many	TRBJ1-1	TGCAGTGCTGGAAGACAGGGGCCTTACACTGAAGCTTTCTTT	CSAGRQGPYTEAFF
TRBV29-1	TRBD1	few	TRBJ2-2	TGCAGCGTTGAAATAGGGGGCGCGAACACCGGGGAGCTGTTTTTT	CSVEIGGANTGELFF
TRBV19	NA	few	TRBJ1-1	TGTGCCAGTAGTCAGAGGACAGCACCGAACACTGAAGCTTTCTTT	CASSQRTAPNTEAFF
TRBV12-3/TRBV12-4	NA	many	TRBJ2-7	TGTGCCAGCAGCCCCTCCTATAGGCAACCCTACGAGCAGTACTTC	CASSPSYRQPYEQYF
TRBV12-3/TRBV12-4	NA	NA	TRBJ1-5	TGTGCCAGCAGTTGGAGCACCCTGGGCAATCAGCCCCAGCATTTT	CASSWSTLGNQPQHF
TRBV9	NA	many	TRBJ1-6	TGTGCCAGCAGCGTAGCGCCGGGCCGCAATTCACCCCTCCACTTT	CASSVAPGRNSPLHF
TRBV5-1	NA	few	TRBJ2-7	TGCGCCAGCAGCTCCGGGTCAGGAAGCGAGCAGTACTTC	CASSSGSGSEQYF
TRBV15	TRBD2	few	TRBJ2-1	TGTGCCACCAGCAGAGATGAAGCGGGGGGGATCTACAATGAGCAGTTCTTC	CATSRDEAGGIYNEQFF
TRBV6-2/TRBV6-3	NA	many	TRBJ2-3	TGTGCCAGCGACACGAGTCACCACGCGGATACGCAGTATTTT	CASDTSHHADTQYF
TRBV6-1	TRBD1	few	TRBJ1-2	TGTGCCAGCAGCAGGACAGGGAAAAACTATGGCTACACCTTC	CASSRTGKNYGYTF
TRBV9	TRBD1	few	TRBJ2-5	TGTGCCAGCAGCGCCTCCGGGACAGGGGGGGAGACCCAGTACTTC	CASSASGTGGETQYF
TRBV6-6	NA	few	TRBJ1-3	TGTGCCAGCAGTTACCGACCATCCTCTGGAAACACCATATATTTT	CASSYRPSSGNTIYF
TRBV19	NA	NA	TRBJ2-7	TGTGCCAGTAGTATTCACGCGTCAGATTCCTACGAGCAGTACTTC	CASSIHASDSYEQYF
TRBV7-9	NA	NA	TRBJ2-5	TGTGCCAGCAGCGACCGGGACGGGGCCGGTCGTGAGTACTTC	CASSDRDGAGREYF
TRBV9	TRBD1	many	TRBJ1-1	TGTGCCAGCAGCGGGACCGGGACAGGGGACACTGAAGCTTTCTTT	CASSGTGTGDTEAFF
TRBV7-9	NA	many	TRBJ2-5	TGTGCCAGCATCCCGCCGGGCCAAACACAAGAGACCCAGTACTTC	CASIPPGQTQETQYF
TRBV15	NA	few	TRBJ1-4	TGTGCCACCAGCAGAGATTTATTCGACAGGACTAATGAAAAACTGTTTTTT	CATSRDLFDRTNEKLFF
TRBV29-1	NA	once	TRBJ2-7	TGCAGCGTTGGGGGCCCCTACGAGCAGTACTTC	CSVGGPYEQYF
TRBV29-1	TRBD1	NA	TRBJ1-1	TGCAGCGTTGACGGAGTCGAGAACAGGGGCACTGAAGCTTTCTTT	CSVDGVENRGTEAFF
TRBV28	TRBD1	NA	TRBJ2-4	TGTGCCAGCAGTTTTACGGGACAGGGAAACATTCAGTACTTC	CASSFTGQGNIQYF
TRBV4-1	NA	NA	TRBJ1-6	TGCGCCAGCAGCCAACCCCTATCGGGCTCGCGCCATTCACCCCTCCACTTT	CASSQPLSGSRHSPLHF
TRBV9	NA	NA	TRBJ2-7	TGTGCCAGCAGCGGAAAGGTGGACCCCTACGAGCAGTACTTC	CASSGKVDPYEQYF
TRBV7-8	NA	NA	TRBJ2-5	TGTGCCAGCAGGCAACCCGGGGCAGTACAAGAGACCCAGTACTTC	CASRQPGAVQETQYF
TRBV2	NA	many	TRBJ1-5	TGTGCCATTGCCCAAGAGAGCAATCAGCCCCAGCATTTT	CAIAQESNQPQHF
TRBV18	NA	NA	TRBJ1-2	TGTGCCAGCTCACGCAAGGAGGCTAAGACCTTC	CASSRKEAKTF
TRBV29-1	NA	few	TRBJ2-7	TGCAGCGTTGTTCGGCGTTACGAGCAGTACTTC	CSVVRRYEQYF
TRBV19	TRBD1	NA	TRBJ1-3	TGTGCCTCCACGTTCCGGGACAGAAACGGAAACACCATATATTTT	CASTFRDRNGNTIYF
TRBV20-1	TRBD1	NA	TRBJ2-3	TGCAGTGCTAAACAGGGGACACTCACAGATACGCAGTATTTT	CSAKQGTLTDTQYF
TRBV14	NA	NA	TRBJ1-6	TGTGCCAGACCAGATTCACCCCTCCACTTT	CARPDSPLHF
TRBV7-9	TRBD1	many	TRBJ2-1	TGTGCCAGCAGCTTAGCTGGGGACAGGTGGCATGAGCAGTTCTTC	CASSLAGDRWHEQFF
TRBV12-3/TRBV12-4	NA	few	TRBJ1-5	TGTGCCAGCAGCGACGGGCCCGCGGGACAGCCCCAGCATTTT	CASSDGPAGQPQHF